The clone carrying this T cell receptor beta chain was counted a single time. Amplified regions were TCR beta CDR3 sequences from RNA transcripts. Using the HTBI primer set, a first-round RT-PCR was run on the TCR CDR3. TCRdb analysed the multiplex PCR reads with MiXCR anew, one entry per CDR3 protein. The data show more than 500,000 distinct CDR3 sequences, around 15% seen once. The sample belongs to a study of T cells in Graves' hyperthyroidism and ophthalmopathy. The junction had 10 bases not matched to a gene; V was cut back by 6 bases and J by 2 bases. The CDR3 consists of 16 residues. This sequence originates from a woman between 25 and 40 years old with Graves' ophthalmopathy. Material: blood. V and J are TRBV12-3 or TRBV12-4 and TRBJ2-3; 8 bases are shared with TRBD2. CDR3 coding DNA: TGTGCCAGCAGCCCAGGGACTAGAGGGATCACAGATACGCAGTATTTT. Translating it yields CASSPGTRGITDTQYF.